These 23 T cell receptor beta chains originate from one sample sequenced in a study of glioma-infiltrating T cells. Amplification of TCR alpha and beta CDR3 regions from RNA used iRepertoire nested multiplex PCR. TCRdb re-analysed the multiplex PCR reads in MiXCR, keeping a single row per CDR3 protein. The sample contains about 190,000 distinct CDR3 sequences, more than 25% of which appear only once. What was sequenced was glioma tissue, nonneoplastic brain tissue, or PBMCs (not recorded which). Receptor source: a human donor with low-grade glioma or glioblastoma, undergoing nonglioma brain surgery, or in good health (not recorded which).

In this sample, this clonotype turned up many times. V usage is TRBV15 and J usage is TRBJ2-1, with a weak D call TRBD2 (5 bases). The CDR3 runs to 15 residues. Germline CDR1 reads LNHNV; CDR2 reads YYDKDF (reference sequence). Trimming pared 0 bases from V and 3 bases from J, leaving 9 bases between. CDR3 bases: TGTGCCACCAGCAGAGACCAAGCGGACTACAATGAGCAGTTCTTC. It encodes CATSRDQADYNEQFF.

The chain has TRBV4-1 and TRBJ2-7; D is perhaps TRBD1 (5 bases). Germline assignment: CDR1 MGHRA and CDR2 YSYEKL. V dropped 4 bases and J dropped 1 base, with 14 bases sitting between them. The CDR3 extends over 15 amino acids. The CDR3 sequence is CASSLVTDYSYEQYF. The CDR3 DNA is TGCGCCAGCAGCCTTGTGACAGATTATTCCTACGAGCAGTACTTC.

J is TRBJ1-2 and V is TRBV18; D unresolved. Germline V gene sequence: CDR1 KGHSH, CDR2 LQKENI. The CDR3 spans 15 residues. Trimming took off 3 bases at V and 8 bases at J, with 19 bases between the two ends. In DNA form, the CDR3 reads TGTGCCAGCTCACCTTCGGCGAGTGCGAATGGAGGCTACACCTTC. Residues: CASSPSASANGGYTF.

This clonotype showed up just once. The junction and the germline gene differ at one end; a read error may be behind it. The gene calls are TRBV27 and TRBJ2-1; D is possibly TRBD2 (6 bases). This CDR3 is built from 15 residues. Germline-derived CDR1 and CDR2 are MNHEY and SMNVEV (reference sequence). CDR3 sequence (DNA): TGTGCCAGCAATTTAACTCCAGGAGGGGCGGATGAGCAGTTCTTC. Translating it yields CASNLTPGGADEQFF.

As for this clonotype: A much more abundant neighbour one base away suggests this may be a read error. V is TRBV28 and J is TRBJ2-1, with D possibly TRBD2 on 6 matching bases. Trimming shortened V by 3 bases and J by 3 bases, and 12 bases separated the two germline ends. This CDR3 contains 15 residues. The V gene's germline CDR1 is MDHEN and CDR2 SYDVKM. The CDR3 region is CASSLGLPSYNEQFF. Written as DNA, the CDR3 is TGTGCCAGCAGTTTGGGACTGCCAAGCTACAATGAGCAGTTCTTC. Full variable domain (missing parts from reference TRBV28 and TRBJ2-1): DVKVTQSSRYLVKRTGEKVFLECVQDMDHENMFWYRQDPGLGLRLIYFSYDVKMKEKGDIPEGYSVSREKKERFSLILESASTNQTSMYLCASSLGLPSYNEQFFGPGTRLTVL.

Only a few counts were recorded for this clonotype. The chain joins TRBV27 to TRBJ2-1, with unresolved D. V lost 5 bases and J lost 7, with 18 bases in between. The CDR3 covers 15 residues. CDR1 is MNHEY and CDR2 is SMNVEV in the germline V gene (reference sequence). DNA for the CDR3: TGTGCCAGCAGTCCGGCATCGTGGGGTCGAAATGAGCAGTTCTTC. This gives the protein CASSPASWGRNEQFF.

The V gene is TRBV2, the J gene TRBJ2-3, with 9 bases matching TRBD2. The CDR3 length is 16 residues. The germline V gene has CDR1 SNHLY and CDR2 FYNNEI. With 5 bases clipped from V and 4 bases from J, the junction kept 10 bases outside the gene matches. For the CDR3, the DNA is TGTGCCAGCAGTCCAATAGCGGGAGAGATCCCAGATACGCAGTATTTT. It translates to CASSPIAGEIPDTQYF.

This clonotype was seen ten or more times. The gene calls are TRBV20-1 and TRBJ1-1; TRBD1 might be the D (5 bases). From germline, CDR1 is DFQATT and CDR2 SNEGSKA (reference sequence). Trimming pared 0 bases from V and 4 bases from J, leaving 9 bases between. The CDR3 has 13 residues. CDR3 sequence reads: CSARDAGGTEAFF. The CDR3 bases are TGCAGTGCTAGAGATGCTGGGGGCACTGAAGCTTTCTTT.

This chain connects TRBV4-1 to TRBJ2-6; D is unclear. CDR3 size: 17 residues. Trimming took 0 bases from V and 2 from J, leaving 11 bases between them. The germline CDR1 and CDR2 sequences are MGHRA and YSYEKL. In nucleotides, the CDR3 is TGCGCCAGCAGCCAAGAGTCCCGGGTGCCTGGGGCCAACGTCCTGACTTTC. This codes for CASSQESRVPGANVLTF.

This chain joins TRBV5-1 and TRBJ1-1, with 7 nucleotides matching TRBD1. The CDR3 is 13 residues long. CDR1 and CDR2 from the germline V gene are SGHRS and YFSETQ. The junction had 10 bases not matched to a gene; V was cut back by 9 bases and J by 5 bases. The CDR3 DNA is TGCGCCACTTCGACAGGGTTGGGGACTGAAGCTTTCTTT. This gives the protein CATSTGLGTEAFF.

This clonotype appeared many times. The rearrangement joins TRBV19 to TRBJ2-3; D ambiguous. Germline CDR1 reads LNHDA; CDR2 reads SQIVND (reference sequence). V was pared by 6 bases and J by 2 bases, with 12 bases between. CDR3 size: 14 residues. This CDR3 reads CASRPGGTTDTQYF. CDR3 coding DNA: TGTGCCAGTAGACCGGGCGGTACCACAGATACGCAGTATTTT.

With regard to this clonotype: Just one base apart from a much larger clone, this may be a read error. This chain connects TRBV2 to TRBJ2-7; 10 bases are shared with TRBD2. Germline CDR1 reads SNHLY; CDR2 reads FYNNEI. The CDR3 covers 15 residues. V trimming: 2 bases; J trimming: 9 bases; junction bases outside the gene matches: 10. The CDR3 coding sequence is TGTGCCAGCAGTGAACAACTAGCGGGACGTTCCCTGCAGTACTTC. Translation: CASSEQLAGRSLQYF.

This clonotype has at least ten counts. The chain employs TRBV19 and TRBJ2-7; a possible D gene is TRBD1 (5 bases). Germline values: CDR1 LNHDA, CDR2 SQIVND (reference sequence). V was clipped by 6 bases and J by 3 bases, with 12 bases between them. The CDR3 spans 13 residues. The CDR3 DNA is TGTGCCAGTAGAACCCAGGGCGGCTACGAGCAGTACTTC. It yields the protein CASRTQGGYEQYF.

This clonotype was counted many times. V usage is TRBV18 and J usage is TRBJ2-1; D possibly corresponds to TRBD1 (6 bases). With 0 bases removed from V and 5 bases from J, the gap between germline ends came to 8 bases. This CDR3 is built from 14 residues. In germline, CDR1 is KGHSH, CDR2 LQKENI. CDR3 residues: CASSPPSGDNEQFF. The CDR3 DNA sequence: TGTGCCAGCTCACCACCATCAGGGGACAATGAGCAGTTCTTC.

A few counts support this clonotype. The chain joins TRBV12-3 or TRBV12-4 to TRBJ2-1; weak D call: TRBD1 (5 bases). Deletions cut 1 base from V and 8 bases from J, with 9 bases between. The CDR3 consists of 13 residues. The CDR3 spells CASSLDSQDEQFF. CDR3 nucleotide sequence: TGTGCCAGCAGTTTAGACTCACAGGATGAGCAGTTCTTC.

Comments on this clonotype: This may arise from a read error, as a much more abundant clone is one base away. The chain carries TRBV2 and TRBJ2-1; D gene uncertain. V lost 8 bases, J lost 10 bases, and 12 bases lay in between. Germline CDR1 is SNHLY and CDR2 is FYNNEI. The CDR3 loop spans 11 amino acids. The DNA for the CDR3 is TGTGCCAGCGGCATAGAGAACGAGCAGTTCTTC. Protein: CASGIENEQFF.

Comments on this clonotype: This may stem from a read error, because a much larger clone lies one nucleotide away. The gene calls are TRBV7-9 and TRBJ2-7, with 12 nucleotides matching TRBD2. The CDR3 consists of 15 residues. CDR1 and CDR2 (germline): SEHNR, FQNEAQ (reference sequence). V shed 6 bases and J 1 base; nucleotides not matched to a gene: 4. This CDR3 is CASRSGLAGSYEQYF. CDR3 coding DNA: TGTGCCAGCAGGTCAGGACTAGCGGGATCCTACGAGCAGTACTTC.

This clonotype has at least ten counts. The chain is built from TRBV6-2 or TRBV6-3 and TRBJ2-5; D gene unclear. CDR3 length: 14 amino acids. V lost 5 bases and J 4 bases, leaving 14 bases between the germline ends. Per germline, CDR1 MNHEY and CDR2 SVGEGT. CDR3 nucleotides: TGTGCCAGCAGTCCTCCCGGGCAGCTAGAGACCCAGTACTTC. This encodes CASSPPGQLETQYF.

Comments on this clonotype: This clone may be a read error of a much larger clone one base away. The genes are TRBV5-1 and TRBJ1-2, with TRBD1 matching over 7 bases. Germline lookup yields CDR1 SGHRS and CDR2 YFSETQ. This CDR3 comprises 13 residues. Trimming at V came to 5 bases and at J to 9 bases, leaving 10 bases not matched to a gene. Here the CDR3 reads CASSTGELDCYTF. For the CDR3, the DNA is TGCGCCAGCAGTACAGGGGAATTGGATTGCTACACCTTC.

Details on this clonotype: Relative to the germline gene, one junction end is altered; a read error may explain this. This chain links TRBV20-1 with TRBJ2-5; D uncertain. The germline gives CDR1 DFQATT, CDR2 SNEGSKA (reference sequence). The CDR3 runs 15 residues. The CDR3 region is CSAKPLEVGIEAQYF. CDR3 nucleotides: TGCAGTGCCAAGCCCCTAGAGGTTGGCATAGAGGCCCAGTACTTC.

This rearrangement joins TRBV19 to TRBJ2-7; the D call may be TRBD1 or TRBD2 (5 bases each). The germline V gene encodes CDR1 LNHDA and CDR2 SQIVND (reference sequence). The CDR3 runs to 13 residues. The ends were cut back, 5 bases at V and 2 bases at J, with 10 bases in the middle. The CDR3 region has the DNA TGTGCCAGTAGTGGTCGGGGCGCCTACGAGCAGTACTTC. It specifies CASSGRGAYEQYF. Full variable domain (remainder filled in from reference TRBV19 and TRBJ2-7): DGGITQSPKYLFRKEGQNVTLSCEQNLNHDAMYWYRQDPGQGLRLIYYSQIVNDFQKGDIAEGYSVSREKKESFPLTVTSAQKNPTAFYLCASSGRGAYEQYFGPGTRLTVT.

This clonotype showed up many times. The rearrangement uses TRBV6-1 and TRBJ2-3; TRBD2 aligns across 7 bases. The ends lost 5 bases at V and 0 bases at J; junction bases unmatched: 5. Germline CDR1 and CDR2: MNHNS and SASEGT. The CDR3 contains 15 residues. In DNA form, the CDR3 reads TGTGCCAGCAGTCGCAGCGGGGCTAGCACAGATACGCAGTATTTT. Encoded protein: CASSRSGASTDTQYF.

The chain is built from TRBV6-5 and TRBJ1-1; maybe TRBD1 (5 bases). With 6 bases removed from V and 6 bases from J, the gap between germline ends came to 26 bases. Germline V gene lookup returns CDR1 MNHEY and CDR2 SVGAGI. This CDR3 has 17 amino acids. CDR3 DNA sequence: TGTGCCAGCAGAGACGCGGGAGGGGCAGGCATCGTCGCTGAAGCTTTCTTT. This gives the protein CASRDAGGAGIVAEAFF.